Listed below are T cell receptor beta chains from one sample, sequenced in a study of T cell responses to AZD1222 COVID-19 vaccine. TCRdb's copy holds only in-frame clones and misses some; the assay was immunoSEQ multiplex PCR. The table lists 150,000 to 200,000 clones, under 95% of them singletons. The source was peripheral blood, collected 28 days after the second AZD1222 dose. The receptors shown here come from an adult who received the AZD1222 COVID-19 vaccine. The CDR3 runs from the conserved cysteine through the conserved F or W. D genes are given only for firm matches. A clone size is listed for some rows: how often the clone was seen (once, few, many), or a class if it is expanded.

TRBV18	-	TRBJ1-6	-	CASSLDRGRNSPLHF	TGTGCCAGCTCACTGGACAGAGGAAGGAATTCACCCCTCCACTTT
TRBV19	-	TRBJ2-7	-	CASSIDLEGYEQYF	TGTGCCAGTAGTATAGATCTTGAGGGATACGAGCAGTACTTC
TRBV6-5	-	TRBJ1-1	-	CASSPRPATSTEAFF	TGTGCCAGCAGCCCCCGCCCGGCAACGAGTACTGAAGCTTTCTTT
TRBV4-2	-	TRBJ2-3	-	CASSPRQGGGDTQYF	TGTGCCAGCAGCCCTAGACAGGGTGGGGGGGATACGCAGTATTTT
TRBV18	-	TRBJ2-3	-	CASSPPAGMATDTQYF	TGTGCCAGCTCACCACCGGCGGGGATGGCCACAGATACGCAGTATTTT
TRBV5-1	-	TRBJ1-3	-	CASSLKGSGNTIYF	TGCGCCAGCAGCTTAAAGGGGTCGGGAAACACCATATATTTT
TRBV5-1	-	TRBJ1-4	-	CASSLGGGGYEKLFF	TGCGCCAGCAGCTTGGGAGGAGGCGGTTACGAAAAACTGTTTTTT
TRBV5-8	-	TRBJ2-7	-	CASSFVTGPSYEQYF	TGTGCCAGCAGCTTTGTAACAGGTCCTTCCTACGAGCAGTACTTC
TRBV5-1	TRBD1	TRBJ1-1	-	CASSLAGTGGAGTEAFF	TGCGCCAGCAGCTTGGCCGGGACAGGGGGAGCAGGCACTGAAGCTTTCTTT
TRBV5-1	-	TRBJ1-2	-	CASHSSGLLSYGYTF	TGCGCCAGCCACTCCTCGGGACTCCTCTCCTATGGCTACACCTTC
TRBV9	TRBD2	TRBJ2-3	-	CASSVGGGSPTDTQYF	TGTGCCAGCAGCGTAGGTGGCGGGAGCCCCACAGATACGCAGTATTTT
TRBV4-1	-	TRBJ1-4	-	CASSQVPRGSGSEKLFF	TGCGCCAGCAGCCAAGTCCCCCGGGGGTCGGGTAGTGAAAAACTGTTTTTT
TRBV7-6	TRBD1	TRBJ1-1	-	CASSLTGGETEAFF	TGTGCCAGCAGCTTGACAGGGGGGGAGACTGAAGCTTTCTTT
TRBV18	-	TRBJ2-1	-	CASSPIAGGNEQFF	TGTGCCAGCTCACCCATCGCCGGGGGCAATGAGCAGTTCTTC
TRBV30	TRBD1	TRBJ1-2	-	CAWSFRTGGWENYGYTF	TGTGCCTGGAGTTTCAGGACAGGGGGCTGGGAGAACTATGGCTACACCTTC
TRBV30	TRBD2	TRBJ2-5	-	CAWSEGYSGIGQETQYF	TGTGCCTGGAGTGAAGGCTATAGCGGGATCGGCCAAGAGACCCAGTACTTC
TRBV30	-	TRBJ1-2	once	CAWSVTGSDGYTF	TGTGCCTGGAGTGTAACGGGGTCTGATGGCTACACCTTC
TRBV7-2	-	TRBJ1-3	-	CASSLDLGPGNTIYF	TGTGCCAGCAGCTTAGACTTGGGGCCTGGAAACACCATATATTTT
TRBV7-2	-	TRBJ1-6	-	CASSLDRTENNSPLHF	TGTGCCAGCAGCTTAGATCGGACCGAAAATAATTCACCCCTCCACTTT
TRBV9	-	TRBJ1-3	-	CASSVEGGSGNTIYF	TGTGCCAGCAGCGTAGAGGGGGGCTCTGGAAACACCATATATTTT
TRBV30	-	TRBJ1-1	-	CAWSEGRRAFF	TGTGCCTGGAGTGAGGGGAGGAGGGCTTTCTTT
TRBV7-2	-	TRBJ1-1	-	CASSLEVPDGRPNTEAFF	TGTGCCAGCAGCTTAGAGGTCCCGGACGGGAGACCGAACACTGAAGCTTTCTTT
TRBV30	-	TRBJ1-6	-	CAWSVRSSPTVNSPLHF	TGTGCCTGGAGTGTACGATCCTCACCGACGGTTAATTCACCCCTCCACTTT
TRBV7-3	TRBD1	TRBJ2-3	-	CASSPGTGTDTQYF	TGTGCCAGCAGCCCGGGGACAGGGACAGATACGCAGTATTTT
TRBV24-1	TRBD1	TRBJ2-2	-	CATSDLRGQGVSNTGELFF	TGTGCCACCAGTGATTTGAGAGGACAGGGGGTGTCGAACACCGGGGAGCTGTTTTTT
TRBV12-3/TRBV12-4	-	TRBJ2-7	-	CASSLRGKYEQYF	TGTGCCAGCAGTTTAAGGGGAAAATACGAGCAGTACTTC
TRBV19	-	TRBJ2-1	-	CASSMRLGSEQFF	TGTGCCAGTAGTATGAGACTAGGTAGTGAGCAGTTCTTC
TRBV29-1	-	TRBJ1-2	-	CSVDRGNGYTF	TGCAGCGTTGATAGGGGTAACGGCTACACCTTC
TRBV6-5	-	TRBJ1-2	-	CASRKTGPSLGYTF	TGTGCCAGCAGAAAGACAGGCCCCTCTTTAGGCTACACCTTC
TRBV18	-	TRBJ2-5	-	CASSPSIVREETQYF	TGTGCCAGCTCACCATCGATCGTCCGGGAAGAGACCCAGTACTTC
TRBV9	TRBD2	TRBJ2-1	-	CASSVPPSGSYNEQFF	TGTGCCAGCAGCGTCCCCCCTAGCGGGTCTTACAATGAGCAGTTCTTC
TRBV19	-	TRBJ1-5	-	CASRSLTESNQPQHF	TGTGCCAGTCGTTCCCTTACAGAAAGCAATCAGCCCCAGCATTTT
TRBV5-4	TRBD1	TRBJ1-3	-	CASSRGTGVHSGNTIYF	TGTGCCAGCAGCAGGGGGACAGGGGTTCACTCTGGAAACACCATATATTTT
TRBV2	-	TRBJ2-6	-	CASLGIAGANVLTF	TGTGCCAGCCTTGGGATTGCTGGGGCCAACGTCCTGACTTTC